The 9 T cell receptor beta chains below come from one sample, sequenced in a study of cytomegalovirus exposure and HLA in healthy donors. Primers included in the PCR were 60 Vbeta and 13 Jbeta primers. Method: immunoSEQ multiplex PCR; TCRdb's copy keeps in-frame clones and lacks some. Here the sample table reports 35,000 to 45,000 clones. Specimen: PBMCs. These receptors came from a male donor in good health and CMV-seronegative.

The V and J genes are TRBV10-3 and TRBJ1-1; 7 positions match TRBD1. The CDR3 loop spans 13 amino acids. The ends lost 4 bases at V and 5 bases at J; junction bases unmatched: 4. Germline V gives CDR1 ENHRY, CDR2 SYGVKD. The CDR3 DNA reads TGTGCCATCAGTGCCACGGACAGGACTGAAGCTTTCTTT. Its translation: CAISATDRTEAFF.

The V and J genes are TRBV28 and TRBJ2-6; D gene ambiguous. The length of the CDR3 is 18 residues. Germline CDR1 MDHEN, CDR2 SYDVKM. V was clipped by 0 bases and J by 0 bases, with 12 bases between them. For the CDR3, the DNA is TGTGCCAGCAGTTTATGGTTACCGACATACTCTGGGGCCAACGTCCTGACTTTC. This encodes CASSLWLPTYSGANVLTF.

This sequence joins TRBV5-1 and TRBJ1-4; D might be TRBD1 (5 bases). From germline, CDR1 is SGHRS and CDR2 YFSETQ. The CDR3 consists of 16 residues. V dropped 0 bases and J dropped 8 bases, with 17 bases sitting between them. CDR3 loop: CASSLADSSRVEKLFF. The CDR3 nucleotides read TGCGCCAGCAGCTTGGCCGACAGCTCCCGTGTGGAAAAACTGTTTTTT.

The chain links TRBV30 to TRBJ1-1, with D uncertain. Per the germline V gene, CDR1 is GTSNPN and CDR2 is SVGIG (reference sequence). The CDR3 sequence is 14 residues long. Trimming left V 4 bases short and J 3 bases short, with 15 bases between. The CDR3 reads CAWNIRREDTEAFF. The CDR3 region has the DNA TGTGCCTGGAATATCCGGAGGGAGGACACTGAAGCTTTCTTT.

CDR3 protein: CASSRRDRGRAGANVLTF. The CDR3 DNA reads as TGTGCCAGCAGCCGAAGGGACAGGGGGCGCGCGGGGGCCAACGTCCTGACTTTC. This chain uses TRBV14 with TRBJ2-6; TRBD1 aligns across 12 bases. The CDR3 has 18 residues. The germline gives CDR1 SGHDN, CDR2 FVKESK. V shed 4 bases, J shed 4 bases, and the junction held 8 bases outside the gene matches.

The chain carries TRBV10-3 and TRBJ1-4, with TRBD1 matching 7 bases. The CDR3 contains 13 residues. V gave up 7 bases and J gave up 4 bases; unmatched junction bases: 3. CDR1 and CDR2 from the germline V gene are ENHRY and SYGVKD. In DNA, the CDR3 is TGTGCCATCAATGACAGGGTTAATGAAAAACTGTTTTTT. Translated: CAINDRVNEKLFF.

The chain carries TRBV7-2 and TRBJ2-5; 7 nucleotides agree with TRBD2. J lost 4 bases, V lost 5 bases, and 10 bases had no gene match. The CDR3 loop spans 15 amino acids. Germline CDR1 SGHTA, CDR2 FQGNSA. The CDR3 protein is CASSPWGGLGETQYF. In DNA, the CDR3 is TGTGCCAGCAGCCCGTGGGGGGGGTTGGGAGAGACCCAGTACTTC.

The chain is built from TRBV9 and TRBJ1-2; D possibly corresponds to TRBD1 (5 bases). The CDR3 is 13 residues long. V dropped 0 bases and J dropped 4 bases, with 7 bases sitting between them. CDR1 and CDR2 (germline): SGDLS, YYNGEE. CDR3 sequence (DNA): TGTGCCAGCAGCGTAGGTCAGGGCTATGGCTACACCTTC. Translation: CASSVGQGYGYTF. Drawing the rest from reference TRBV9 and TRBJ1-2, the complete variable domain is DSGVTQTPKHLITATGQRVTLRCSPRSGDLSVYWYQQSLDQGLQFLIQYYNGEERAKGNILERFSAQQFPDLHSELNLSSLELGDSALYFCASSVGQGYGYTFGSGTRLTVV.

The chain carries TRBV5-1 and TRBJ1-4; TRBD1 matches 7 bases. Germline V gives CDR1 SGHRS, CDR2 YFSETQ. V lost 4 bases, J lost 0 bases, and 9 bases stayed unmatched. The CDR3 runs 17 residues. In nucleotides, the CDR3 is TGCGCCAGCAGCCGGCAGGGGGGAGGTTCAACTAATGAAAAACTGTTTTTT. Its protein is CASSRQGGGSTNEKLFF.